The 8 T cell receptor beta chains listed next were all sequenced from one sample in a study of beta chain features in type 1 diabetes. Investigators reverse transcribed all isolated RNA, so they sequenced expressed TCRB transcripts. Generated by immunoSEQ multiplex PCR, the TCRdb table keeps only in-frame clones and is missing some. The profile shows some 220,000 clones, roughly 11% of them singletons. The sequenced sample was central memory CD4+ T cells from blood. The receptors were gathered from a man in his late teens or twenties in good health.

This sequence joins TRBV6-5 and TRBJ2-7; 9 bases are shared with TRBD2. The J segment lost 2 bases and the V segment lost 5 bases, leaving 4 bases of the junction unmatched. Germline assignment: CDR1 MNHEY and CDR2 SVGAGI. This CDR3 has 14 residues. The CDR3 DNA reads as TGTGCCAGCAGTCCGACTAGCGGCACCTACGAGCAGTACTTC. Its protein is CASSPTSGTYEQYF.

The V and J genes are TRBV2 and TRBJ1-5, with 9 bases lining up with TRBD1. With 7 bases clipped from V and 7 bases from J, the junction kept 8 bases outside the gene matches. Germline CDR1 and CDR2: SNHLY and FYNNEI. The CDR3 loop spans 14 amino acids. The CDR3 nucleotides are TGTGCCAGCAAAATACAGGGGGCTGGGCAGCCCCAGCATTTT. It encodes CASKIQGAGQPQHF.

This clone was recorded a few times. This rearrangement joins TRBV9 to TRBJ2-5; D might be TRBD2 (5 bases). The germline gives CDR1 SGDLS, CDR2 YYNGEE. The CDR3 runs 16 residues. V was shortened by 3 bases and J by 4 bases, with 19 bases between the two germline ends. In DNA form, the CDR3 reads TGTGCCAGCAGCGCCGGTCCAGGCTGGGAGACAGAGACCCAGTACTTC. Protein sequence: CASSAGPGWETETQYF.

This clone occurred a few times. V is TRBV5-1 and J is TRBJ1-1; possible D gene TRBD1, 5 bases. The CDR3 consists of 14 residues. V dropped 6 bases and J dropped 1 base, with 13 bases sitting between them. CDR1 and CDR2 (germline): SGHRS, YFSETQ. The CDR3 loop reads CASMSITGNTEAFF. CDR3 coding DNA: TGCGCCAGCATGTCGATAACAGGGAACACTGAAGCTTTCTTT.

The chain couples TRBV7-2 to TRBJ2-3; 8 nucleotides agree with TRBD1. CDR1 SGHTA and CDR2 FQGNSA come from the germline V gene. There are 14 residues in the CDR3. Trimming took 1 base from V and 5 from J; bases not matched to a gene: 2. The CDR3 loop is CASSLDRGRDTQYF. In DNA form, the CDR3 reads TGTGCCAGCAGCTTAGACAGGGGGAGAGATACGCAGTATTTT. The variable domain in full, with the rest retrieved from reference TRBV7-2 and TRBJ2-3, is GAGVSQSPSNKVTEKGKDVELRCDPISGHTALYWYRQSLGQGLEFLIYFQGNSAPDKSGLPSDRFSAERTGGSVSTLTIQRTQQEDSAVYLCASSLDRGRDTQYFGPGTRLTVL.

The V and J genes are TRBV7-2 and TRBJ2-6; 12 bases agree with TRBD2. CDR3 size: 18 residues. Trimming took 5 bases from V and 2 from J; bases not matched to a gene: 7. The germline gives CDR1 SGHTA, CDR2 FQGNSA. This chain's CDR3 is CASSPRTSGNPGANVLTF. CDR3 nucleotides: TGTGCCAGCAGCCCCCGGACTAGCGGGAACCCTGGGGCCAACGTCCTGACTTTC.

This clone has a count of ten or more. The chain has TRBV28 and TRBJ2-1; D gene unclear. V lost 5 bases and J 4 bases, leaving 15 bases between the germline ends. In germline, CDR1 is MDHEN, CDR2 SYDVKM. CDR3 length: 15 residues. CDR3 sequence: CASSPLSDGYNEQFF. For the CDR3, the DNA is TGTGCCAGCAGTCCCTTATCGGACGGGTACAATGAGCAGTTCTTC.

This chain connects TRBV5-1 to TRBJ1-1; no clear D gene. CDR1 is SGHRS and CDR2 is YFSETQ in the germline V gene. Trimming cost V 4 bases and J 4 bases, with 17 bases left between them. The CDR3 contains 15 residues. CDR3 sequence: CASSPSERAGTEAFF. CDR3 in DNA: TGCGCCAGCAGCCCTTCCGAAAGGGCTGGCACTGAAGCTTTCTTT.